The next 27 T cell receptor beta chains were all read from a single sample in a study of CD8+CD57+ T cells in acquired aplastic anemia. Genomic DNA served as template for TCR beta VDJ and CDR3 profiling. TCRdb re-called the reads through MiXCR, storing one row per CDR3 protein. The sample has 150,000 to 200,000 distinct CDR3 sequences; around 52% are singletons. By flow cytometry, patients selected for sequencing had shown an expansion of CD8+CD57+ cells. Sequenced sample: sorted CD4+, CD8+, or CD8+CD57+ T cells (not recorded which) from PBMCs. These receptors were taken from a human donor with aplastic anemia.

The chain couples TRBV19 to TRBJ2-2; possible D gene TRBD1, 5 bases. This CDR3 is 12 amino acids long. Germline V gives CDR1 LNHDA, CDR2 SQIVND (reference sequence). Trimming removed 8 bases from V and 6 bases from J, with 10 bases in between. CDR3: CASSRVAGELFF. CDR3 DNA sequence: TGTGCCAGTTCCAGGGTCGCCGGGGAGCTGTTTTTT.

The J gene is TRBJ1-1, the V gene TRBV2; D perhaps matches TRBD1 (6 bases). The CDR3 sequence is 13 residues long. The germline V and J ends were trimmed by 6 bases and 4 bases, with 12 bases remaining between them. The germline V gene encodes CDR1 SNHLY and CDR2 FYNNEI. CDR3 residues: CASSFQGGTEAFF. In DNA form, the CDR3 reads TGTGCCAGCAGCTTCCAAGGGGGCACTGAAGCTTTCTTT.

This clonotype appeared a few times. One base away lies a much larger clone, so this may be a sequencing read error. This chain joins TRBV12-3 or TRBV12-4 and TRBJ1-1, with D unresolved. V was clipped by 3 bases and J by 6 bases, with 14 bases between them. The CDR3 is 14 residues long. The CDR3 DNA reads as TGTGCCAGCAGTTTGGTGCGGCGGTACGCTGAAGCTTTCTTT. Amino acid sequence: CASSLVRRYAEAFF.

The chain combines TRBV27 with TRBJ2-1; TRBD2 is a possible D gene (6 bases). V lost 3 bases, J lost 12 bases, and 15 bases lay in between. Germline V gives CDR1 MNHEY, CDR2 SMNVEV (reference sequence). This CDR3 is built from 13 residues. In nucleotides, the CDR3 is TGTGCCAGCAGTTTTGGGGACGGGGACTTGCAGTTCTTC. This sequence encodes CASSFGDGDLQFF.

This chain uses TRBV24-1 with TRBJ1-2; TRBD1 aligns across 9 bases. CDR1 KGHDR and CDR2 SFDVKD come from the germline V gene. The CDR3 sequence is 13 residues long. Germline trimming cut 4 bases from V and 8 bases from J; bases unmatched to any gene: 4. This chain's CDR3 is CATSDDRGVGYTF. Written as DNA, the CDR3 is TGTGCCACCAGTGACGACAGGGGGGTCGGCTACACCTTC.

This clonotype came up many times. The J gene is TRBJ2-2, the V gene TRBV12-3 or TRBV12-4; D not certain. The V and J ends lost 5 bases and 1 base respectively, with 8 bases between them. The CDR3 contains 14 residues. CDR3 coding DNA: TGTGCCAGCAGTCCTCGACAGAACACCGGGGAGCTGTTTTTT. Its protein product is CASSPRQNTGELFF.

This clonotype was detected ten times or more. This chain uses TRBV7-8 with TRBJ1-2; 7 bases line up with TRBD1. Germline V lookup: CDR1 SGHVS, CDR2 FQNEAQ. CDR3 length equals 14 residues. With 2 bases clipped from V and 2 bases from J, the junction kept 2 bases outside the gene matches. DNA of the CDR3: TGTGCCAGCAGCTTAAGGGGGCCGAACTATGGCTACACCTTC. This codes for CASSLRGPNYGYTF.

The genes are TRBV25-1 and TRBJ1-4; weak D call: TRBD1 (6 bases). V gave up 8 bases and J gave up 4 bases, with 11 bases separating them. CDR3 length equals 13 residues. Germline assignment: CDR1 MGHDK and CDR2 SYGVNS. CDR3 nucleotide sequence: TGTGCCAGCCTGGGACAAATTAATGAAAAACTGTTTTTT. Its protein is CASLGQINEKLFF. Supplemented by reference TRBV25-1 and TRBJ1-4, the full variable domain reads EADIYQTPRYLVIGTGKKITLECSQTMGHDKMYWYQQDPGMELHLIHYSYGVNSTEKGDLSSESTVSRIRTEHFPLTLESARPSHTSQYLCASLGQINEKLFFGSGTQLSVL.

The table lists this clonotype with many counts. The chain joins TRBV6-2 or TRBV6-3 to TRBJ2-3; D is ambiguous. Germline V gives CDR1 MNHEY, CDR2 SVGEGT. This CDR3 has 11 amino acids. V gave up 11 bases and J gave up 0 bases, with 6 bases separating them. CDR3 DNA: TGTGCCTGCTCTAGCACAGATACGCAGTATTTT. Amino acid sequence: CACSSTDTQYF.

This clonotype has ten or more counts. V and J are TRBV9 and TRBJ2-7; 12 nucleotides align to TRBD2. CDR1 is SGDLS, CDR2 YYNGEE, per germline. Trimming cost V 0 bases and J 6 bases; bases outside gene matches: 4. The CDR3 totals 15 residues. CDR3 nucleotide sequence: TGTGCCAGCAGCGTAGGGACTAGCGGGACAAGCGAGCAGTACTTC. Translation gives CASSVGTSGTSEQYF.

This clonotype showed up many times. The chain links TRBV19 to TRBJ2-1, with 15 bases matching TRBD2. Germline V gene data show CDR1 as LNHDA and CDR2 as SQIVND (reference sequence). The junction had 5 bases not matched to a gene; V was cut back by 6 bases and J by 5 bases. CDR3 length equals 16 residues. DNA for the CDR3: TGTGCCAGTAGGGGACTAGCGGGAGGTGGGAACAATGAGCAGTTCTTC. Residues: CASRGLAGGGNNEQFF.

There are many counts of this clonotype. V usage is TRBV30 and J usage is TRBJ2-5, with a possible D match to TRBD2 (5 bases). The CDR3 totals 15 residues. V was clipped by 1 base and J by 2 bases, with 14 bases between them. Germline V gene sequence: CDR1 GTSNPN, CDR2 SVGIG (reference sequence). CDR3 protein: CAWSEVGERQETQYF. The CDR3 DNA is TGTGCCTGGAGTGAAGTCGGGGAGAGGCAAGAGACCCAGTACTTC.

This clonotype was recorded at least ten times. This sequence joins TRBV24-1 and TRBJ1-5; D uncertain. The CDR3 is made up of 15 amino acids. Trimming removed 4 bases from V and 1 base from J, with 10 bases in between. Germline CDR1 is KGHDR and CDR2 is SFDVKD. The CDR3 loop reads CATSDGLLSNQPQHF. CDR3 in DNA: TGTGCCACCAGTGACGGACTTTTGAGCAATCAGCCCCAGCATTTT.

This clonotype was detected many times. The gene calls are TRBV13 and TRBJ1-1; 9 bases fit TRBD1. The CDR3 runs to 14 residues. The V segment lost 4 bases and the J segment 8 bases; nucleotides outside the gene matches: 8. Germline values: CDR1 PRHDT, CDR2 FYEKMQ (reference sequence). CDR3 DNA: TGTGCCAGCAGCTCGGGACAGGGTATGACCGAAGCTTTCTTT. Amino acid sequence: CASSSGQGMTEAFF. The variable domain in full, with the rest retrieved from reference TRBV13 and TRBJ1-1, is AAGVIQSPRHLIKEKRETATLKCYPIPRHDTVYWYQQGPGQDPQFLISFYEKMQSDKGSIPDRFSAQQFSDYHSELNMSSLELGDSALYFCASSSGQGMTEAFFGQGTRLTVV.

V gene TRBV20-1 combines with J gene TRBJ2-1; 8 bases are a match to TRBD1. The CDR3 contains 15 residues. The junction had 5 bases not matched to a gene; V was cut back by 3 bases and J by 1 base. Germline CDR1 reads DFQATT; CDR2 reads SNEGSKA (reference sequence). CDR3 sequence (DNA): TGCAGTGCTAGTCCCGGGACAGGTTCCTACAATGAGCAGTTCTTC. Residues: CSASPGTGSYNEQFF.

V is TRBV7-9 and J is TRBJ1-1; weak D call: TRBD1 (5 bases). CDR3 size: 14 residues. Deletions cut 7 bases from V and 3 bases from J, with 15 bases between. Germline CDR1 and CDR2: SEHNR and FQNEAQ (reference sequence). CDR3 sequence: CASTQRGGDTEAFF. DNA for the CDR3: TGTGCCAGCACCCAACGGGGGGGAGACACTGAAGCTTTCTTT.

This clonotype appeared a few times. V usage is TRBV30 and J usage is TRBJ1-1; 9 positions match TRBD1. With 5 bases clipped from V and 5 bases from J, the junction kept 3 bases outside the gene matches. Germline CDR1 is GTSNPN and CDR2 is SVGIG (reference sequence). There are 12 residues in the CDR3. The CDR3 sequence: CAWGTGLTEAFF. The CDR3 DNA follows: TGTGCCTGGGGGACAGGGTTGACTGAAGCTTTCTTT.

The chain employs TRBV20-1 and TRBJ2-7; D is ambiguous. Trimming took 1 base from V and 9 from J, leaving 16 bases between them. The CDR3 spans 13 residues. CDR1 DFQATT and CDR2 SNEGSKA come from the germline V gene (reference sequence). CDR3 in amino acids: CSARAETATTQYF. In DNA form, the CDR3 reads TGCAGTGCTAGAGCAGAGACGGCTACGACGCAGTACTTC.

V gene TRBV10-3 combines with J gene TRBJ1-4, with D hard to call. V shed 3 bases and J shed 8 bases, with 10 bases lying between them. In germline, CDR1 is ENHRY, CDR2 SYGVKD. This CDR3 is built from 13 residues. CDR3: CAISDGVGEKLFF. CDR3 nucleotides: TGTGCCATCAGTGATGGGGTAGGAGAAAAACTGTTTTTT.

This clonotype was seen repeatedly, ten times or more. This chain links TRBV28 with TRBJ1-1; possibly TRBD1 for D (5 bases). V lost 6 bases and J 0 bases, leaving 11 bases between the germline ends. Germline V gene data show CDR1 as MDHEN and CDR2 as SYDVKM. The CDR3 extends over 14 amino acids. In nucleotides, the CDR3 is TGTGCCAGCAGCCTGGACACCATGAACACTGAAGCTTTCTTT. Translation: CASSLDTMNTEAFF.

The genes are TRBV4-1 and TRBJ2-7; TRBD2 aligns across 7 bases. Trimming cost V 1 base and J 5 bases; bases outside gene matches: 5. The germline V gene has CDR1 MGHRA and CDR2 YSYEKL. The CDR3 runs to 14 residues. In nucleotides, the CDR3 is TGCGCCAGCAGCCAAGGACTGGCGGGAGACGAGCAGTACTTC. Protein sequence: CASSQGLAGDEQYF.

The chain couples TRBV9 to TRBJ1-6; D unresolved. Trimming cost V 0 bases and J 10 bases, with 8 bases left between them. CDR1 and CDR2 (germline): SGDLS, YYNGEE. There are 13 residues in the CDR3. CDR3 coding DNA: TGTGCCAGCAGCGTAGGTAGCGGCTCACCCCTCCACTTT. Its translation is CASSVGSGSPLHF. The whole variable domain, remainder taken from reference TRBV9 and TRBJ1-6, is DSGVTQTPKHLITATGQRVTLRCSPRSGDLSVYWYQQSLDQGLQFLIQYYNGEERAKGNILERFSAQQFPDLHSELNLSSLELGDSALYFCASSVGSGSPLHFGNGTRLTVT.

The genes are TRBV19 and TRBJ2-5; D is possibly TRBD2 (5 bases). The CDR3 has 14 amino acids. From germline, CDR1 is LNHDA and CDR2 SQIVND (reference sequence). The V end was cut by 5 bases, the J end by 0 bases, with 10 bases between. The CDR3: CASSPSGDQETQYF. CDR3 bases: TGTGCCAGTAGTCCATCCGGGGACCAAGAGACCCAGTACTTC.

The gene calls are TRBV2 and TRBJ2-5; D gene uncertain. The CDR3 is made up of 16 amino acids. Germline V lookup: CDR1 SNHLY, CDR2 FYNNEI. The V end was cut by 0 bases, the J end by 5 bases, with 16 bases between. The CDR3 spells CASSEAQTSSRETQYF. The CDR3 nucleotides are TGTGCCAGCAGTGAAGCCCAGACAAGTAGTCGGGAGACCCAGTACTTC.

V and J are TRBV10-3 and TRBJ2-2, with 11 nucleotides matching TRBD2. This CDR3 spans 17 amino acids. The V segment lost 5 bases and the J segment 7 bases; nucleotides outside the gene matches: 12. Germline values: CDR1 ENHRY, CDR2 SYGVKD. CDR3 DNA sequence: TGTGCCATCAGTATGACTAGCGGGATCTTCCAAGGCGGGGAGCTGTTTTTT. Translation: CAISMTSGIFQGGELFF.

In the case of this clonotype: Mismatch with germline at one junction end may stem from a read error. The V call is TRBV3-1, the J call TRBJ2-5, with 7 nucleotides matching TRBD1. The CDR3 contains 15 residues. Germline V gene sequence: CDR1 LGHDT, CDR2 YNNKEL (reference sequence). CDR3 in amino acids: CACSRDRDSQETQYF. CDR3 coding DNA: TGTGCCTGCAGCCGAGATCGGGACAGCCAAGAGACCCAGTACTTC.

The rearrangement joins TRBV11-2 to TRBJ2-1; 10 bases are shared with TRBD2. CDR3 length: 17 residues. J lost 7 bases, V lost 5 bases, and 14 bases had no gene match. Germline V gene lookup returns CDR1 SGHAT and CDR2 FQNNGV. CDR3 in DNA: TGTGCCAGCAGCCGACAAGGGACTAGCGCATTACAGAATGAGCAGTTCTTC. Amino acids: CASSRQGTSALQNEQFF. The full variable domain, rest sourced from reference TRBV11-2 and TRBJ2-1, is EAGVAQSPRYKIIEKRQSVAFWCNPISGHATLYWYQQILGQGPKLLIQFQNNGVVDDSQLPKDRFSAERLKGVDSTLKIQPAKLEDSAVYLCASSRQGTSALQNEQFFGPGTRLTVL.